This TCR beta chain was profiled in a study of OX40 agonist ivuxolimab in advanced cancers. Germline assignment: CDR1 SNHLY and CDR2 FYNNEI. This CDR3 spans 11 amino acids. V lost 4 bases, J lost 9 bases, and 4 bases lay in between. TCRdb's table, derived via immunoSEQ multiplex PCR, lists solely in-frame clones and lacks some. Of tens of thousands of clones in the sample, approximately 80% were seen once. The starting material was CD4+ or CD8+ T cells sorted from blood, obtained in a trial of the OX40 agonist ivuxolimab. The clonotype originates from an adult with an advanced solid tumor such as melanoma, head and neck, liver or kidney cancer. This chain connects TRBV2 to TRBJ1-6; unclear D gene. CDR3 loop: CASSGSSPLHF. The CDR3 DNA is TGTGCCAGCAGTGGGAGTTCACCCCTCCACTTT. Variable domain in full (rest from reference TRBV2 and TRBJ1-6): EPEVTQTPSHQVTQMGQEVILRCVPISNHLYFYWYRQILGQKVEFLVSFYNNEISEKSEIFDDQFSVERPDGSNFTLKIRSTKLEDSAMYFCASSGSSPLHFGNGTRLTVT.